What follows describes a single TCR beta chain. The sample belongs to a study of blood T cell repertoires in COVID-19. Sequenced by immunoSEQ multiplex PCR; TCRdb stores in-frame clones only, minus some. The table includes approximately 50,000 clones, roughly 85% detected once. The CDR3 spans 16 residues. The germline CDR1 and CDR2 sequences are ENHRY and SYGVKD. The V gene end was trimmed by 3 bases and the J gene end by 8 bases; junction bases not matched to a gene: 11. J is TRBJ2-1 and V is TRBV10-3; 9 bases align to TRBD1. The material sequenced was peripheral blood. This receptor was taken from a human donor in a cohort sampled during active COVID-19. CDR3 residues: CAISEPPGQGIHEQFF. The CDR3 bases are TGTGCCATCAGTGAACCCCCGGGACAGGGAATCCATGAGCAGTTCTTC.